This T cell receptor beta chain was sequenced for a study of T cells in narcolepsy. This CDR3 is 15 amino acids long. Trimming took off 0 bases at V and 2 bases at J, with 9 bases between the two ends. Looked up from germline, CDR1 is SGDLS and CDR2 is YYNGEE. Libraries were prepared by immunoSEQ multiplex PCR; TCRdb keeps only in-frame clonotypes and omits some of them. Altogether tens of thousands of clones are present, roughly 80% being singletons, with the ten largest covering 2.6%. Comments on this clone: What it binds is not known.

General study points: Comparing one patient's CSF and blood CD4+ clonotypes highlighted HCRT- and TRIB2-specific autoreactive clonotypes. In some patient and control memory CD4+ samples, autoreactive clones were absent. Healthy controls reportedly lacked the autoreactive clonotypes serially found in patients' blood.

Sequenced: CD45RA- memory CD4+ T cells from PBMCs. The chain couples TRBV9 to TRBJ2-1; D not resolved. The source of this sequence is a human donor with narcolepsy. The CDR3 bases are TGTGCCAGCAGCGTAGAAGGACGTCCCTACAATGAGCAGTTCTTC. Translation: CASSVEGRPYNEQFF.